Listed below are T cell receptor beta chains from one sample, sequenced in a study of post-analysis software for immune sequencing data. From the PCR reads, TCRdb called clonotypes with MiXCR, one entry per CDR3 protein. The sample yields around 700,000 distinct CDR3 sequences, 55% to 60% seen once. Sequenced: blood. The receptors originated from a girl under 10 years old with multiple sclerosis. Each CDR3 is given with its conserved first and last residue. The D gene is left open where the match is weak. Part of the rows lack a size; the others show once, few, many or a class for expanded clones.

clone_size j_call d_call v_call cdr3_aa cdr3_nt
NA TRBJ2-5 NA TRBV29-1 CSGGRSGETQYF TGCAGCGGCGGACGATCGGGGGAGACCCAGTACTTC
NA TRBJ2-7 TRBD2 TRBV12-3/TRBV12-4 CASSLISGRALTVEQYF TGTGCCAGCAGCTTAATTAGCGGGAGGGCCTTAACAGTTGAGCAGTACTTC
NA TRBJ2-7 NA TRBV25-1 CASSGQGRGFYEQYF TGTGCCAGCAGTGGGCAGGGCAGGGGATTCTACGAGCAGTACTTC
NA TRBJ2-2 TRBD2 TRBV3-1 CASSLLAGALNTGELFF TGTGCCAGCAGCCTTCTAGCGGGGGCCTTGAACACCGGGGAGCTGTTTTTT
NA TRBJ2-1 TRBD2 TRBV20-1 CSFLAGGNEQFF TGCAGTTTTCTAGCGGGGGGGAATGAGCAGTTCTTC
NA TRBJ2-2 NA TRBV5-1 CASSHADRDTGELFF TGCGCCAGCAGCCATGCCGACCGAGACACCGGGGAGCTGTTTTTT
NA TRBJ2-7 NA TRBV14 CASRRRGQLQYEQYF TGTGCCAGCAGACGGCGGGGACAGCTCCAATACGAGCAGTACTTC
NA TRBJ2-1 TRBD1 TRBV6-6 CASIRGQGGYNEQFF TGTGCCAGCATCCGAGGACAGGGGGGTTACAATGAGCAGTTCTTC
NA TRBJ2-1 TRBD2 TRBV6-2/TRBV6-3 CASSPSLAGTGRNEQFF TGTGCCAGCAGTCCTTCTCTAGCGGGAACGGGACGCAATGAGCAGTTCTTC
few TRBJ2-3 TRBD2 TRBV12-3/TRBV12-4 CASSRSGDSTDTQYF TGTGCCAGCAGTCGTAGCGGGGACAGCACAGATACGCAGTATTTT
NA TRBJ2-1 NA TRBV20-1 CSPEGGEQFF TGCAGTCCGGAGGGAGGTGAGCAGTTCTTC
NA TRBJ2-1 NA TRBV20-1 CSAIRAYNEQFF TGCAGTGCTATAAGGGCTTACAATGAGCAGTTCTTC
NA TRBJ1-5 NA TRBV21-1 CASSPWGGTQIYSNQPQHF TGTGCCAGCAGCCCCTGGGGAGGTACGCAGATATATAGCAATCAGCCCCAGCATTTT
NA TRBJ2-7 TRBD1 TRBV12-3/TRBV12-4 CASSWTGGFNEQYF TGTGCCAGCAGTTGGACAGGGGGCTTCAACGAGCAGTACTTC
NA TRBJ1-2 NA TRBV12-3/TRBV12-4 CASSLGPGRNDGYTF TGTGCCAGCAGTTTAGGACCGGGACGCAATGATGGCTACACCTTC
NA TRBJ1-2 NA TRBV3-1 CASSQGSMSGVVGYTF TGTGCCAGCAGCCAAGGAAGTATGTCAGGGGTAGTTGGCTACACCTTC
NA TRBJ2-1 NA TRBV20-1 CSASTHPANDPSYNEQFF TGCAGTGCTAGCACGCACCCGGCGAACGACCCCTCCTACAATGAGCAGTTCTTC
NA TRBJ2-4 NA TRBV12-3/TRBV12-4 CASSLGRRLGIQYF TGTGCCAGCAGTTTAGGTAGACGGTTGGGCATTCAGTACTTC
few TRBJ2-7 NA TRBV12-3/TRBV12-4 CASSTYTSPSYEQYF TGTGCCAGCAGCACGTACACCAGTCCCTCCTACGAGCAGTACTTC
once TRBJ2-3 NA TRBV4-3 CASSQERQRRDTQYF TGCGCCAGCAGCCAAGAAAGACAGAGGCGGGATACGCAGTATTTT
NA TRBJ2-1 NA TRBV6-2/TRBV6-3 CASTLNPLSYNEQFF TGTGCCAGCACCCTTAACCCATTATCCTACAATGAGCAGTTCTTC
few TRBJ2-1 TRBD2 TRBV5-1 CASSPGLAGGRSSYNEQFF TGCGCCAGCAGCCCCGGACTAGCGGGAGGGAGAAGCTCCTACAATGAGCAGTTCTTC
few TRBJ2-1 NA TRBV25-1 CASSESGSGGDEQFF TGTGCCAGCAGTGAATCGGGTAGCGGCGGGGATGAGCAGTTCTTC
once TRBJ2-1 NA TRBV5-1 CASSGVGGSYNEQFF TGCGCCAGCAGCGGGGTCGGGGGTTCCTACAATGAGCAGTTCTTC
NA TRBJ1-2 TRBD1 TRBV6-6 CASSNYQLGQGNYGYTF TGTGCCAGCAGTAACTACCAACTGGGACAGGGAAACTATGGCTACACCTTC
once TRBJ2-3 TRBD2 TRBV12-3/TRBV12-4 CASSYGGSRAGTQYF TGTGCCAGCAGTTACGGGGGGTCCCGGGCTGGGACGCAGTATTTT
NA TRBJ2-7 TRBD1 TRBV7-8 CASSPRTGYYEQYF TGTGCCAGCAGCCCCCGGACAGGATATTACGAGCAGTACTTC
NA TRBJ1-1 NA TRBV11-2 CACSFTFTEAFF TGTGCCTGCAGCTTCACTTTCACTGAAGCTTTCTTT
NA TRBJ2-7 TRBD2 TRBV5-1 CASSLGTSDPYEQYF TGCGCCAGCAGCTTGGGCACTAGCGACCCATACGAGCAGTACTTC